Below are 8 T cell receptor beta chains sequenced from a single sample in a study of blood T cell repertoires in COVID-19. Produced via immunoSEQ multiplex PCR; TCRdb's table is partial and in-frame only. The sample has approximately 160,000 clones, around 80% seen once. Sequencing was carried out using peripheral blood. These receptors all come from a man aged 60 to 75 with active or convalescent COVID-19.

The chain recombines TRBV4-1 with TRBJ2-5; TRBD2 matches 7 bases. Germline V gene sequence: CDR1 MGHRA, CDR2 YSYEKL. This CDR3 comprises 16 residues. V shed 0 bases, J shed 4 bases, and the junction held 8 bases outside the gene matches. The CDR3 nucleotides are TGCGCCAGCAGCCAAGATTCGGGGGGATACCCAGAGACCCAGTACTTC. Its protein is CASSQDSGGYPETQYF.

The chain has TRBV4-1 and TRBJ2-5, with a tentative D call TRBD1 (6 bases). From germline, CDR1 is MGHRA and CDR2 YSYEKL. The CDR3 covers 19 residues. Trimming removed 4 bases from V and 4 bases from J, with 28 bases in between. CDR3 bases: TGCGCCAGCAGCCGCCGACCTGAGGACAGACGTCAACGGGGAGAGACCCAGTACTTC. The encoded protein is CASSRRPEDRRQRGETQYF.

The rearrangement links TRBV28 to TRBJ2-4; no reliable D call. The CDR3 extends over 17 amino acids. Germline CDR1 MDHEN, CDR2 SYDVKM. Trimming removed 0 bases at V and 0 bases at J, with 12 bases between. The CDR3 reads CASSLWEGGLAKNIQYF. The CDR3 DNA is TGTGCCAGCAGTTTATGGGAAGGCGGCCTAGCCAAAAACATTCAGTACTTC.

This chain links TRBV5-5 with TRBJ2-7, with TRBD1 identical over 8 bases. CDR3 length: 15 amino acids. Trimming cost V 3 bases and J 4 bases; bases outside gene matches: 9. Germline CDR1 is SGHKS and CDR2 is YYEKEE (reference sequence). The CDR3 coding sequence is TGTGCCAGCAGCTCGGAGGGACAGGTCCTTTACGAGCAGTACTTC. Amino acid sequence: CASSSEGQVLYEQYF.

In DNA form, the CDR3 reads TGTGCCAGCAGCCAAGTAAGTCAGGGTGAAGCTTTCTTT. It is translated as CASSQVSQGEAFF. This chain connects TRBV3-1 (or the pseudogene TRBV3-2) to TRBJ1-1, with D possibly being TRBD1 (5 bases). The V gene's germline CDR1 is LGHDT and CDR2 YNNKEL (reference sequence). This CDR3 has 13 residues. The V end lost 1 base, the J end lost 7 bases, and 10 bases lay between the germline ends.

The V and J genes are TRBV28 and TRBJ1-5; D not certain. This CDR3 contains 12 residues. Trimming left V 6 bases short and J 8 bases short, with 11 bases between. The germline CDR1 and CDR2 sequences are MDHEN and SYDVKM. CDR3 bases: TGTGCCAGCAGGGAGGTCGGGAAGCCCCAGCATTTT. This codes for CASREVGKPQHF.

The genes are TRBV2 and TRBJ2-7; D not resolved. V was trimmed by 4 bases and J by 0 bases, leaving 10 bases between them. Germline V gene sequence: CDR1 SNHLY, CDR2 FYNNEI. This CDR3 contains 14 residues. CDR3 residues: CASSVSYSSYEQYF. The DNA for the CDR3 is TGTGCCAGCAGTGTCAGCTACAGCTCCTACGAGCAGTACTTC.

In DNA, the CDR3 is TGCGCCAGCAGCTTGGGACAGGATTACCCAGAACGATATGGCTACACCTTC. This codes for CASSLGQDYPERYGYTF. V gene TRBV5-1 combines with J gene TRBJ1-2; D may be TRBD1 (6 bases). Germline CDR1 SGHRS, CDR2 YFSETQ. This CDR3 spans 17 amino acids. V was clipped by 0 bases and J by 5 bases, with 20 bases between them.